The 27 T cell receptor beta chains below all came from one sample that was sequenced in a study of long-term antiretroviral therapy in people with HIV. Survey level was the resolution at which the v3.0 immunoSEQ assay ran. Data came from immunoSEQ multiplex PCR; TCRdb stores just in-frame clones and leaves some out. The sample lists 40,000 to 60,000 clones, 80% to 90% seen once, with around 3% in the top ten. Sequenced here: unsorted PBMCs, sampled 0.8 years after starting antiretroviral therapy. The receptors stem from a young woman with HIV.

V and J are TRBV7-2 and TRBJ1-2, with 7 nucleotides matching TRBD1. Germline CDR1 reads SGHTA; CDR2 reads FQGNSA. V shed 5 bases and J 4 bases; nucleotides not matched to a gene: 1. The CDR3 totals 12 residues. The DNA of the CDR3 is TGTGCCAGCAGCGGGACAGTCTATGGCTACACCTTC. It translates to CASSGTVYGYTF.

This clone has just a few counts. This chain links TRBV6-5 with TRBJ1-3, with D uncertain. Germline CDR1 is MNHEY and CDR2 is SVGAGI. V was shortened by 7 bases and J by 4 bases, with 14 bases between the two germline ends. This CDR3 region has 14 residues. CDR3 DNA sequence: TGTGCCAGCAAAGAGGTCCGGGAAGGAAACACCATATATTTT. Translated, it gives CASKEVREGNTIYF.

The chain carries TRBV18 and TRBJ2-7; TRBD2 might be the D (6 bases). V lost 2 bases and J lost 7, with 21 bases in between. The CDR3 sequence is 16 residues long. CDR1 and CDR2 from the germline V gene are KGHSH and LQKENI. CDR3 loop: CASSPDRGGPVREQYF. Written as DNA, the CDR3 is TGTGCCAGCTCACCAGATCGGGGAGGCCCGGTTAGGGAGCAGTACTTC.

The rearrangement uses TRBV5-4 and TRBJ1-1; D remains unclear. V lost 3 bases, J lost 2 bases, and 5 bases lay in between. CDR1 SGHNT and CDR2 YYREEE come from the germline V gene (reference sequence). The CDR3 is 12 residues long. CDR3 sequence: CASSSPNTEAFF. Written as DNA, the CDR3 is TGTGCCAGCAGCTCCCCCAACACTGAAGCTTTCTTT.

Only one count was recorded for this clone. The rearrangement uses TRBV6-1 and TRBJ1-4, with 9 bases fitting TRBD1. CDR3 length equals 15 residues. Trimming removed 4 bases from V and 8 bases from J; junction bases left unmatched: 8. Germline V gene data show CDR1 as MNHNS and CDR2 as SASEGT. This CDR3 reads CASSGGTGSSEKLFF. The CDR3 DNA follows: TGTGCCAGCAGTGGGGGGACAGGGAGTAGCGAAAAACTGTTTTTT.

The chain carries TRBV28 and TRBJ1-2; no clear D. This CDR3 has 13 residues. Germline CDR1 reads MDHEN; CDR2 reads SYDVKM. With 6 bases removed from V and 4 bases from J, the gap between germline ends came to 12 bases. The CDR3 nucleotides are TGTGCCAGCAGCCTCCAGAGTTTCTATGGCTACACCTTC. It translates to CASSLQSFYGYTF.

The chain combines TRBV25-1 with TRBJ1-1, with D tentatively TRBD1 (5 bases). This CDR3 region has 14 residues. V was pared by 3 bases and J by 1 base, with 9 bases between. Germline CDR1 is MGHDK and CDR2 is SYGVNS. CDR3 residues: CASSDYRKNTEAFF. The DNA for the CDR3 is TGTGCCAGCAGTGATTACAGGAAGAACACTGAAGCTTTCTTT.

The V and J genes are TRBV27 and TRBJ2-1; 10 bases match TRBD2. J lost 2 bases, V lost 0 bases, and 13 bases had no gene match. The germline V gene has CDR1 MNHEY and CDR2 SMNVEV (reference sequence). The CDR3 loop spans 20 amino acids. This chain's CDR3 is CASSLSGMGAGGPPYNEQFF. Here the CDR3 DNA reads TGTGCCAGCAGTTTATCGGGGATGGGAGCGGGAGGGCCTCCCTACAATGAGCAGTTCTTC.

The chain is built from TRBV14 and TRBJ2-2, with D uncertain. Per germline, CDR1 SGHDN and CDR2 FVKESK. V lost 2 bases and J 2 bases, leaving 0 bases between the germline ends. The CDR3 length is 12 residues. The CDR3 sequence is CASSQNTGELFF. CDR3 nucleotides: TGTGCCAGCAGCCAAAACACCGGGGAGCTGTTTTTT. The full variable domain, completed using reference TRBV14 and TRBJ2-2, is EAGVTQFPSHSVIEKGQTVTLRCDPISGHDNLYWYRRVMGKEIKFLLHFVKESKQDESGMPNNRFLAERTGGTYSTLKVQPAELEDSGVYFCASSQNTGELFFGEGSRLTVL.

This chain connects TRBV5-1 to TRBJ2-1, with a tentative D call TRBD1 (6 bases). The germline gives CDR1 SGHRS, CDR2 YFSETQ. The CDR3 length is 13 residues. V was pared by 5 bases and J by 5 bases, with 11 bases between. This CDR3 is CASSRDKNNEQFF. In DNA, the CDR3 is TGCGCCAGCAGTCGGGACAAGAACAATGAGCAGTTCTTC. Supplemented by reference TRBV5-1 and TRBJ2-1, the full variable domain reads KAGVTQTPRYLIKTRGQQVTLSCSPISGHRSVSWYQQTPGQGLQFLFEYFSETQRNKGNFPGRFSGRQFSNSRSEMNVSTLELGDSALYLCASSRDKNNEQFFGPGTRLTVL.

Comment on this clone: Other DNA variants within this sample encode the same CDR3. V usage is TRBV15 and J usage is TRBJ2-1; TRBD1 is a possible D gene (6 bases). Germline CDR1 LNHNV, CDR2 YYDKDF (reference sequence). Trimming removed 3 bases from V and 5 bases from J, with 11 bases in between. The CDR3 sequence is 14 residues long. DNA of the CDR3: TGTGCCACCAGCAGGCCCGGGACAAACAATGAGCAGTTCTTC. Its protein is CATSRPGTNNEQFF.

V gene TRBV15 combines with J gene TRBJ1-5; D call uncertain. The germline V gene has CDR1 LNHNV and CDR2 YYDKDF (reference sequence). CDR3 length: 13 amino acids. V was cut by 5 bases and J by 0 bases, with 5 bases left in between. In DNA form, the CDR3 reads TGTGCCACCAGCGGGTATAGCAATCAGCCCCAGCATTTT. Residues: CATSGYSNQPQHF.

The chain uses TRBV5-1 and TRBJ2-7, with D perhaps given as TRBD1 or TRBD2 (5 bases each). This CDR3 has 16 residues. The ends were cut back, 2 bases at V and 6 bases at J, with 21 bases in the middle. Germline CDR1 SGHRS, CDR2 YFSETQ. The CDR3 sequence is CASSFQQALSRGEQYF. In DNA form, the CDR3 reads TGCGCCAGCAGCTTCCAACAGGCTCTATCCCGGGGCGAGCAGTACTTC.

This chain joins TRBV19 and TRBJ2-1, with 14 nucleotides matching TRBD2. This CDR3 spans 19 amino acids. Germline V lookup: CDR1 LNHDA, CDR2 SQIVND (reference sequence). Germline trimming cut 6 bases from V and 8 bases from J; bases unmatched to any gene: 18. The CDR3 DNA is TGTGCCAGTAGCCACCCGGAGAGACTAGCGGGAGGGCGGGGGGATGAGCAGTTCTTC. As protein: CASSHPERLAGGRGDEQFF.

V gene TRBV5-6 combines with J gene TRBJ2-7; possibly TRBD2 for D (6 bases). Germline assignment: CDR1 SGHDT and CDR2 YYEEEE. CDR3 length equals 16 residues. Deletions cut 0 bases from V and 0 bases from J, with 13 bases between. The CDR3 loop reads CASSLGVAVPSYEQYF. CDR3 in DNA: TGTGCCAGCAGCTTGGGGGTAGCGGTCCCCTCCTACGAGCAGTACTTC.

This chain connects TRBV27 to TRBJ2-2, with no clear D. This CDR3 is built from 17 residues. Trimming took off 0 bases at V and 6 bases at J, with 17 bases between the two ends. Germline CDR1 reads MNHEY; CDR2 reads SMNVEV (reference sequence). The CDR3 DNA sequence: TGTGCCAGCAGTTTATCAATAGCACAAGTTCACTCCGGGGAGCTGTTTTTT. Its translation: CASSLSIAQVHSGELFF.

In its sample, this clone was seen a few times. The V call is TRBV19, the J call TRBJ2-1; D possibly corresponds to TRBD2 (5 bases). Germline-derived CDR1 and CDR2 are LNHDA and SQIVND (reference sequence). V gave up 5 bases and J gave up 6 bases, with 11 bases separating them. The CDR3 is made up of 13 amino acids. CDR3 coding DNA: TGTGCCAGTAGTCCAACTAGATCCAATGAGCAGTTCTTC. Residues: CASSPTRSNEQFF. Combining the CDR3 with reference TRBV19 and TRBJ2-1 gives the whole variable domain DGGITQSPKYLFRKEGQNVTLSCEQNLNHDAMYWYRQDPGQGLRLIYYSQIVNDFQKGDIAEGYSVSREKKESFPLTVTSAQKNPTAFYLCASSPTRSNEQFFGPGTRLTVL.

The chain employs TRBV6-5 and TRBJ2-2; tentative D call: TRBD2 (6 bases). Germline V gene data show CDR1 as MNHEY and CDR2 as SVGAGI. CDR3 size: 15 residues. V was trimmed by 5 bases and J by 4 bases, leaving 14 bases between them. The CDR3: CASSRLGPSTGELFF. In DNA, the CDR3 is TGTGCCAGCAGTAGACTAGGCCCGAGCACCGGGGAGCTGTTTTTT.

This chain joins TRBV6-1 and TRBJ2-7; D gene ambiguous. The germline V gene encodes CDR1 MNHNS and CDR2 SASEGT. The CDR3 spans 12 residues. Trimming left V 6 bases short and J 2 bases short, with 8 bases between. The CDR3 DNA is TGTGCCAGCAGGCAGGTCCCCTACGAGCAGTACTTC. Translated, it gives CASRQVPYEQYF.

This chain connects TRBV18 to TRBJ1-2; possibly TRBD1 for D (5 bases). Between the trimmed V and J ends, which lost 0 bases and 4 bases, there was a span of 9 bases. CDR3 length equals 14 residues. Germline CDR1 KGHSH, CDR2 LQKENI. The CDR3 DNA follows: TGTGCCAGCTCACCACCGGGGGGTGGCTATGGCTACACCTTC. Amino acid sequence: CASSPPGGGYGYTF.

The chain uses TRBV6-5 and TRBJ2-7, with 7 nucleotides matching TRBD2. The CDR3 is made up of 15 amino acids. In germline, CDR1 is MNHEY, CDR2 SVGAGI. Trimming at V came to 6 bases and at J to 3 bases, leaving 11 bases not matched to a gene. CDR3 sequence: CASSPRASGIYEQYF. In DNA, the CDR3 is TGTGCCAGCAGCCCTCGAGCTAGCGGTATCTACGAGCAGTACTTC.

The chain has TRBV19 and TRBJ2-1; no clear D. The CDR3 has 13 residues. V was pared by 3 bases and J by 5 bases, with 8 bases between. Germline-derived CDR1 and CDR2 are LNHDA and SQIVND (reference sequence). The CDR3: CASSIAANNEQFF. DNA for the CDR3: TGTGCCAGTAGTATCGCAGCTAACAATGAGCAGTTCTTC.

The rearrangement links TRBV7-9 to TRBJ2-6; D is ambiguous. CDR3 length equals 16 residues. Germline V gene sequence: CDR1 SEHNR, CDR2 FQNEAQ (reference sequence). V was cut by 1 base and J by 0 bases, with 7 bases left in between. CDR3 nucleotide sequence: TGTGCCAGCAGCTTAGTATCGTTCTCTGGGGCCAACGTCCTGACTTTC. Translated, it gives CASSLVSFSGANVLTF.

The J gene is TRBJ2-3, the V gene TRBV9; D unresolved. Germline-derived CDR1 and CDR2 are SGDLS and YYNGEE. V lost 0 bases and J lost 0, with 5 bases in between. The CDR3 covers 14 residues. CDR3 residues: CASSVGGSTDTQYF. Here the CDR3 DNA reads TGTGCCAGCAGCGTAGGAGGTAGCACAGATACGCAGTATTTT. Full variable domain (remainder filled in from reference TRBV9 and TRBJ2-3): DSGVTQTPKHLITATGQRVTLRCSPRSGDLSVYWYQQSLDQGLQFLIQYYNGEERAKGNILERFSAQQFPDLHSELNLSSLELGDSALYFCASSVGGSTDTQYFGPGTRLTVL.

The CDR3 here is CASSPRGTLASEQYF. Written as DNA, the CDR3 is TGTGCCAGCAGCCCGAGAGGGACTCTTGCCAGCGAGCAGTACTTC. The chain couples TRBV13 to TRBJ2-7; TRBD2 might be the D (6 bases). V lost 5 bases, J lost 6 bases, and 20 bases lay in between. Per the germline V gene, CDR1 is PRHDT and CDR2 is FYEKMQ (reference sequence). The CDR3 has 15 amino acids.

V is TRBV7-9 and J is TRBJ2-7; the match to TRBD1 covers 7 bases. The CDR3 sequence is 15 residues long. CDR1 is SEHNR and CDR2 is FQNEAQ in the germline V gene (reference sequence). Germline trimming cut 1 base from V and 6 bases from J; bases unmatched to any gene: 9. The DNA of the CDR3 is TGTGCCAGCAGCTTAGGGGGGACAGCCGCTGGCGAGCAGTACTTC. It encodes CASSLGGTAAGEQYF.

The V gene is TRBV10-2, the J gene TRBJ2-5, with TRBD2 matching 11 bases. In germline, CDR1 is WSHSY, CDR2 SAAADI. Trimming at V came to 6 bases and at J to 4 bases, leaving 7 bases not matched to a gene. The CDR3 runs 15 residues. CDR3 in amino acids: CASRDGLAGVETQYF. CDR3 nucleotide sequence: TGCGCCAGCAGGGACGGACTAGCGGGCGTAGAGACCCAGTACTTC.